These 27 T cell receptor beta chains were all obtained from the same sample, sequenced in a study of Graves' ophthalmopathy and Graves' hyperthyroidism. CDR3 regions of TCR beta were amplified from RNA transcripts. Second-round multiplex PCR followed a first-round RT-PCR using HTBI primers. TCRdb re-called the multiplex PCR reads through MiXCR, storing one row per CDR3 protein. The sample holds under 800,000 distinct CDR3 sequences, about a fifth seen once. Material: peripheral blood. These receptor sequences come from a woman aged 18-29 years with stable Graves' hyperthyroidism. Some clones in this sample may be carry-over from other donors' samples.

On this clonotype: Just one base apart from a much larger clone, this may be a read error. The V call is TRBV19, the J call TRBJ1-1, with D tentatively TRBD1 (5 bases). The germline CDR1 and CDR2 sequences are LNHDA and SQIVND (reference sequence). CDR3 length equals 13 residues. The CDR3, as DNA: TGTGCCAGTAGTATCGGGGCGAACACTGAATCTTTCTTT. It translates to CASSIGANTESFF. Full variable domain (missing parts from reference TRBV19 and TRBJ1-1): DGGITQSPKYLFRKEGQNVTLSCEQNLNHDAMYWYRQDPGQGLRLIYYSQIVNDFQKGDIAEGYSVSREKKESFPLTVTSAQKNPTAFYLCASSIGANTESFFGQGTRLTVV.

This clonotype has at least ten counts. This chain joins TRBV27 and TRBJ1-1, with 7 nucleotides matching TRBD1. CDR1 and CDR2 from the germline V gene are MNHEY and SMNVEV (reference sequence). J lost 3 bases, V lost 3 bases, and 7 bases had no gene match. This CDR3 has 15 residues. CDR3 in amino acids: CASSFDRDGDTEAFF. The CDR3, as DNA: TGTGCCAGCAGTTTCGACAGGGACGGAGACACTGAAGCTTTCTTT.

As DNA, the CDR3 is TGCAGTGCTAGAGGGCTGAAGAACACTGAAGCTTTCTTT. This gives the protein CSARGLKNTEAFF. The chain carries TRBV20-1 and TRBJ1-1; D not certain. The CDR3 extends over 13 amino acids. V lost 1 base and J lost 1, with 7 bases in between. Germline assignment: CDR1 DFQATT and CDR2 SNEGSKA (reference sequence).

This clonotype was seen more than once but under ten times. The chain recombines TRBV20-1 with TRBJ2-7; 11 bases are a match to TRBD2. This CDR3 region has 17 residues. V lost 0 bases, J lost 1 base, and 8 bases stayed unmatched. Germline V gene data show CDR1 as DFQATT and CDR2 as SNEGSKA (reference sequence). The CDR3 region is CSARDLTSGSLSYEQYF. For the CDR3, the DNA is TGCAGTGCTAGAGATCTAACTAGCGGGAGTTTGTCCTACGAGCAGTACTTC.

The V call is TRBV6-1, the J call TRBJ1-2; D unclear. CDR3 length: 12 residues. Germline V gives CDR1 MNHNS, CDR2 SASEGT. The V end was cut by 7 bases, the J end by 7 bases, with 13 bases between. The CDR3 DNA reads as TGTGCCAGCAACCCGACCCTGGGTGGCTACACCTTC. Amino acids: CASNPTLGGYTF.

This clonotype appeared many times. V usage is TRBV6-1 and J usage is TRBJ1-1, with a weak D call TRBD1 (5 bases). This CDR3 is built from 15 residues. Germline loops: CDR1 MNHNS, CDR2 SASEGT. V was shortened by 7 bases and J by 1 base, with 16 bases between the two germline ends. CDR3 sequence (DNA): TGTGCCAGCACCCCCCGGGGCCGGTCGAACACTGAAGCTTTCTTT. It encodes CASTPRGRSNTEAFF.

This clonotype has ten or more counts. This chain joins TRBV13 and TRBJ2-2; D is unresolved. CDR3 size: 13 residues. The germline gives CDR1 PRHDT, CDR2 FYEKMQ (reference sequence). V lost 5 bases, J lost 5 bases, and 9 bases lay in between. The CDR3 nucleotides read TGTGCCAGCAGCCCGGACCGGACCGGGGAGCTGTTTTTT. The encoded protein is CASSPDRTGELFF.

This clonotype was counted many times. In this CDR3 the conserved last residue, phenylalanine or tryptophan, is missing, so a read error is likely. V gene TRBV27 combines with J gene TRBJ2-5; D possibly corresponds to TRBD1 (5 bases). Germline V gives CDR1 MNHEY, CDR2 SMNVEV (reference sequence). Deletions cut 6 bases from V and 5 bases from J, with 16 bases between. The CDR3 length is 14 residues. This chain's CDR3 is CASRPLGPKETQYI. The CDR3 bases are TGTGCCAGCAGACCTTTGGGGCCCAAGGAGACCCAGTACATC.

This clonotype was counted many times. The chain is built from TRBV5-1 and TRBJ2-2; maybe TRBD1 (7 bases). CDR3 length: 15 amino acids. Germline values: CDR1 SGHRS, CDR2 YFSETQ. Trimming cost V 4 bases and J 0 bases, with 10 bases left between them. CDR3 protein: CASSAGQPNTGELFF. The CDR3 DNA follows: TGCGCCAGCAGCGCGGGACAGCCGAACACCGGGGAGCTGTTTTTT.

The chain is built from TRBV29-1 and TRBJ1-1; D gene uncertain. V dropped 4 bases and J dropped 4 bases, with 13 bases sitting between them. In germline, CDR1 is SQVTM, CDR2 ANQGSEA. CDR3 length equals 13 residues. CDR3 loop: CSVVLTRSTEAFF. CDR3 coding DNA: TGCAGCGTTGTATTAACCAGGTCCACTGAAGCTTTCTTT.

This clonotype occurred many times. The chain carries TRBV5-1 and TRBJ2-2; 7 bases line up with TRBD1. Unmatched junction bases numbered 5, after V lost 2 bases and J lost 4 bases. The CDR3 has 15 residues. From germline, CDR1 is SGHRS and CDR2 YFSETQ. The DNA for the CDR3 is TGCGCCAGCAGCTTAAGGGGGCTGGGCACCGGGGAGCTGTTTTTT. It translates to CASSLRGLGTGELFF.

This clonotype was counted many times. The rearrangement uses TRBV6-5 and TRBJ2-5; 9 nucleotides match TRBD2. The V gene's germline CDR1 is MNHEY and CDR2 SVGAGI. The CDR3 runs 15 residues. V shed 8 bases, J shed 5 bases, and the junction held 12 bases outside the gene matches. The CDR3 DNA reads TGTGCCAGCTCTGTCTCGATTAGCGGGAGCGAGACCCAGTACTTC. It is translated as CASSVSISGSETQYF.

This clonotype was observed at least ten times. CDR3 sequence: CASSEFGPSPGYTF. CDR3 nucleotide sequence: TGTGCCAGCAGTGAATTTGGTCCCAGTCCTGGCTACACCTTC. The V gene is TRBV25-1, the J gene TRBJ1-2; no reliable D call. V lost 1 base and J 7 bases, leaving 13 bases between the germline ends. This CDR3 is 14 amino acids long. The V gene's germline CDR1 is MGHDK and CDR2 SYGVNS.

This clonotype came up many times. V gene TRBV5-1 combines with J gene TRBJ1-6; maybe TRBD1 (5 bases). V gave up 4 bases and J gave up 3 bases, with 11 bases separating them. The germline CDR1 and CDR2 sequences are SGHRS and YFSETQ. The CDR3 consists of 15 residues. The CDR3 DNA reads TGCGCCAGCAGCCTCGGGACTGACTATAATTCACCCCTCCACTTT. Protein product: CASSLGTDYNSPLHF. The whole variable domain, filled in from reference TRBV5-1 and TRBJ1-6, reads KAGVTQTPRYLIKTRGQQVTLSCSPISGHRSVSWYQQTPGQGLQFLFEYFSETQRNKGNFPGRFSGRQFSNSRSEMNVSTLELGDSALYLCASSLGTDYNSPLHFGNGTRLTVT.

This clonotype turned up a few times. CDR3 sequence: CSVDSAGQETQYF. Here the CDR3 DNA reads TGCAGCGTTGACAGCGCCGGCCAAGAGACCCAGTACTTC. The chain carries TRBV29-1 and TRBJ2-5; no firm D call. The CDR3 is 13 residues long. Germline V lookup: CDR1 SQVTM, CDR2 ANQGSEA. V lost 3 bases and J lost 1, with 9 bases in between.

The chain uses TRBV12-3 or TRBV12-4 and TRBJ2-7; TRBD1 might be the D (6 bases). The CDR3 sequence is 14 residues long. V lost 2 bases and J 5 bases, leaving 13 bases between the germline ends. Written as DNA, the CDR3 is TGTGCCAGCAGTTTACAGGGGATCGAGGACGAGCAGTACTTC. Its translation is CASSLQGIEDEQYF.

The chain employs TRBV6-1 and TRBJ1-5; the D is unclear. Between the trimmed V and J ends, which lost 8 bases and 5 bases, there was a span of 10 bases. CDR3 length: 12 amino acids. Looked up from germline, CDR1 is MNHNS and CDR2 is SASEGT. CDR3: CASGHVDQPQHF. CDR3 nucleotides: TGTGCCAGCGGGCACGTAGATCAGCCCCAGCATTTT.

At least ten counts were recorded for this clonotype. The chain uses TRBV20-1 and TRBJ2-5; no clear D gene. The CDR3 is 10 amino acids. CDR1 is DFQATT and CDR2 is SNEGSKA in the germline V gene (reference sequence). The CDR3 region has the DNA TGCAGCCCAAAGGAAGAGACCCAGTACTTC. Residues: CSPKEETQYF.

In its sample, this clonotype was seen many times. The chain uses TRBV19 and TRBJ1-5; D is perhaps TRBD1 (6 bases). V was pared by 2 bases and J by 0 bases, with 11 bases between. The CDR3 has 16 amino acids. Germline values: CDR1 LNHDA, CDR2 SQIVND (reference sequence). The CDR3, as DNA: TGTGCCAGTAGTATACTGGGGGGCGGTAGCAATCAGCCCCAGCATTTT. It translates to CASSILGGGSNQPQHF.

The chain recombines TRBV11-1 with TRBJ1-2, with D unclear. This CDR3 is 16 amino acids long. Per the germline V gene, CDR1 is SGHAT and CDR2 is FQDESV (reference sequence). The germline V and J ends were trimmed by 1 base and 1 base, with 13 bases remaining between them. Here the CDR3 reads CASSLEGFLLNYGYTF. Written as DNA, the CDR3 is TGTGCCAGCAGCTTAGAGGGATTCCTGCTTAACTATGGCTACACCTTC.

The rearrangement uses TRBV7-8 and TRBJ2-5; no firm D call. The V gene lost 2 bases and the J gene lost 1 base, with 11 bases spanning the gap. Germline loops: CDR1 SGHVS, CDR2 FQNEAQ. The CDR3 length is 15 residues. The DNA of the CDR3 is TGTGCCAGCAGCTTATTAATCTGGGTCCAAGAGACCCAGTACTTC. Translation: CASSLLIWVQETQYF.

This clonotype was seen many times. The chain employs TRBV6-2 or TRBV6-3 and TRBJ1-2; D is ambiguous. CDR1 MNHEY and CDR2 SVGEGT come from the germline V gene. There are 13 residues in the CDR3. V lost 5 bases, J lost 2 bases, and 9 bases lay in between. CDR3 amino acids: CASSPRTNYGYTF. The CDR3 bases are TGTGCCAGCAGTCCCAGGACCAACTATGGCTACACCTTC.

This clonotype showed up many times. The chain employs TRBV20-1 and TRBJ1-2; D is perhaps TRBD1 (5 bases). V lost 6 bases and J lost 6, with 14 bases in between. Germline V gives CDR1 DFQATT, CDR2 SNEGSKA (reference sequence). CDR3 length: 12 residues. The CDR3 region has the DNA TGCAGTGCAGGGATCGGGACCGATGGCTACACCTTC. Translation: CSAGIGTDGYTF.

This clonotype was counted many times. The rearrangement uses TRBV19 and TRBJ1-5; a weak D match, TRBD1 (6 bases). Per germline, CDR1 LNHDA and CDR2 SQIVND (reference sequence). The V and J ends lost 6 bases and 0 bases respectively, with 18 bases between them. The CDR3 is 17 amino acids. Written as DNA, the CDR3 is TGTGCCAGTAGATGGGCAGGGGTAGGGTATAGCAATCAGCCCCAGCATTTT. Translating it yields CASRWAGVGYSNQPQHF.

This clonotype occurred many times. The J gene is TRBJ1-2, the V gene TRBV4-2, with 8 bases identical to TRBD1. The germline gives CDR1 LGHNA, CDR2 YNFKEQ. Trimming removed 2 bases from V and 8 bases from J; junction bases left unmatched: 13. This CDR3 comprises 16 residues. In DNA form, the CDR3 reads TGTGCCAGCAGCCAACTCGGACAGGGAAGGAGGAGGGGCTACACCTTC. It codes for CASSQLGQGRRRGYTF.

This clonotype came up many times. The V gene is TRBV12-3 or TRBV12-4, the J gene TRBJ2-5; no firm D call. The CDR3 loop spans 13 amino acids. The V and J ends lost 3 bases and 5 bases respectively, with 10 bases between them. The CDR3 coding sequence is TGTGCCAGCAGTTTGATGGCAGCGGAGACCCAGTACTTC. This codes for CASSLMAAETQYF.

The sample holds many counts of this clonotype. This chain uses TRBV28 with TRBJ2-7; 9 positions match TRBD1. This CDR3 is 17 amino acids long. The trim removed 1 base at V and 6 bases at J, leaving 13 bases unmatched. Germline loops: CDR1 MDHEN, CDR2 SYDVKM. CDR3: CASSLFSDGQGPTEQYF. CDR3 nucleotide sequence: TGTGCCAGCAGTTTATTTTCGGACGGACAGGGGCCGACCGAGCAGTACTTC.